One sample yielded the 19 T cell receptor beta chains listed below, sequenced in a study of blood T cell repertoires in COVID-19. Repertoires were generated with immunoSEQ multiplex PCR, while TCRdb's copy carries only in-frame clones and drops some. The table has 150,000 to 200,000 clones, around 87% seen once; the top ten hold roughly 2.6%. The specimen sequenced was peripheral blood. The receptors derive from a man in his forties with active or convalescent COVID-19.

The V and J genes are TRBV13 and TRBJ2-1, with D tentatively TRBD2 (5 bases). V shed 5 bases and J shed 8 bases, with 16 bases lying between them. CDR1 and CDR2 (germline): PRHDT, FYEKMQ (reference sequence). The CDR3 runs to 14 residues. CDR3 residues: CASSEGLGGDEQFF. CDR3 DNA: TGTGCCAGCAGCGAGGGATTGGGTGGGGATGAGCAGTTCTTC.

This clone appeared a single time. The genes are TRBV10-3 and TRBJ2-1, with 15 bases matching TRBD2. Germline V gene sequence: CDR1 ENHRY, CDR2 SYGVKD. The length of the CDR3 is 20 residues. Trimming at V came to 2 bases and at J to 6 bases, leaving 14 bases not matched to a gene. The DNA of the CDR3 is TGTGCCATCAGTGAGCCCCTCGGACTAGCGGGGGGGTCCTATCTCAATGAGCAGTTCTTC. It codes for CAISEPLGLAGGSYLNEQFF.

The chain is built from TRBV21-1 and TRBJ2-6; the listed D gene, TRBD2, was not tested against the DNA. TRBV21-1 is a pseudogene. This CDR3 region has 17 residues. CDR3 DNA sequence: TGTGCCAGCAGCAAAGCCCCGATTAGCTCTGGGGCCAACGTCCTGACTTTC. Its translation: CASSKAPISSGANVLTF.

The chain combines TRBV27 with TRBJ1-5; perhaps TRBD1 as D (5 bases). The V end was cut by 3 bases, the J end by 3 bases, with 12 bases between. From germline, CDR1 is MNHEY and CDR2 SMNVEV (reference sequence). This CDR3 is built from 15 residues. CDR3 amino acids: CASSFTAGNNQPQHF. CDR3 sequence (DNA): TGTGCCAGCAGTTTTACGGCAGGGAACAATCAGCCCCAGCATTTT.

This chain uses TRBV19 with TRBJ1-6; D may be TRBD1 (6 bases). This CDR3 contains 15 residues. Germline V lookup: CDR1 LNHDA, CDR2 SQIVND (reference sequence). V shed 7 bases and J shed 9 bases, with 19 bases lying between them. As DNA, the CDR3 is TGTGCCAGTACGGTATCAGGGGAGATTGTTTCACCCCTCCACTTT. The encoded protein is CASTVSGEIVSPLHF.

The chain is built from TRBV28 and TRBJ1-5; D might be TRBD1 (5 bases). Trimming removed 3 bases from V and 2 bases from J, with 8 bases in between. The CDR3 runs 14 residues. Per germline, CDR1 MDHEN and CDR2 SYDVKM. The CDR3 loop reads CASSLGHRNQPQHF. CDR3 nucleotide sequence: TGTGCCAGCAGTTTGGGGCACCGCAATCAGCCCCAGCATTTT.

This chain uses TRBV4-1 with TRBJ2-7, with a possible D match to TRBD1 (6 bases). Per the germline V gene, CDR1 is MGHRA and CDR2 is YSYEKL. The CDR3 runs to 16 residues. Trimming removed 0 bases from V and 0 bases from J, with 12 bases in between. The CDR3 nucleotides are TGCGCCAGCAGCCAAGAAAGGACAGAGAACTCCTACGAGCAGTACTTC. It specifies CASSQERTENSYEQYF.

The gene calls are TRBV11-1 and TRBJ1-6, with 8 positions matching TRBD1. Germline loops: CDR1 SGHAT, CDR2 FQDESV (reference sequence). CDR3 size: 15 residues. The V and J ends lost 5 bases and 7 bases, in that order; junction bases with no gene match: 7. CDR3 coding DNA: TGTGCCAGCAGCATAAGGGACAGGAGAAATTCACCCCTCCACTTT. Amino acid sequence: CASSIRDRRNSPLHF.

The CDR3 protein is CASSQDWRAYGYTF. CDR3 sequence (DNA): TGTGCCAGCAGCCAAGATTGGAGAGCCTATGGCTACACCTTC. The chain combines TRBV14 with TRBJ1-2; D is unclear. The CDR3 runs to 14 residues. Trimming pared 0 bases from V and 4 bases from J, leaving 9 bases between. The germline V gene encodes CDR1 SGHDN and CDR2 FVKESK.

The chain has TRBV7-9 and TRBJ1-5, with 10 bases identical to TRBD1. The length of the CDR3 is 18 residues. Germline CDR1 SEHNR, CDR2 FQNEAQ (reference sequence). V trimming: 1 base; J trimming: 2 bases; junction bases outside the gene matches: 8. In DNA, the CDR3 is TGTGCCAGCAGCTTAGACTGGGACAGGGGACCCGGCAATCAGCCCCAGCATTTT. This sequence encodes CASSLDWDRGPGNQPQHF.

The chain is built from TRBV19 and TRBJ1-5; TRBD1 matches at 9 bases. CDR1 LNHDA and CDR2 SQIVND come from the germline V gene (reference sequence). The CDR3 length is 16 residues. Trimming took 3 bases from V and 5 from J; bases not matched to a gene: 8. The CDR3 protein is CASSIRDRGTDQPQHF. CDR3 nucleotide sequence: TGTGCCAGTAGTATTAGAGACAGGGGGACAGATCAGCCCCAGCATTTT.

The chain joins TRBV29-1 to TRBJ2-5; 9 bases map to TRBD1. The germline V gene has CDR1 SQVTM and CDR2 ANQGSEA. V lost 6 bases, J lost 7 bases, and 12 bases stayed unmatched. This CDR3 spans 14 amino acids. CDR3 loop: CSVAPGQGIGTQYF. The CDR3 DNA follows: TGCAGCGTAGCTCCGGGACAGGGAATCGGGACCCAGTACTTC.

In its sample, this clone was seen once. This chain connects TRBV2 to TRBJ2-2; D is unclear. CDR1 is SNHLY and CDR2 is FYNNEI in the germline V gene. The length of the CDR3 is 14 residues. V lost 3 bases and J 2 bases, leaving 7 bases between the germline ends. The CDR3 coding sequence is TGTGCCAGCAGTGATCCAGGAAACACCGGGGAGCTGTTTTTT. Protein product: CASSDPGNTGELFF. The full variable domain, its missing parts supplied by reference TRBV2 and TRBJ2-2, is EPEVTQTPSHQVTQMGQEVILRCVPISNHLYFYWYRQILGQKVEFLVSFYNNEISEKSEIFDDQFSVERPDGSNFTLKIRSTKLEDSAMYFCASSDPGNTGELFFGEGSRLTVL.

This clone was counted once. V is TRBV3-1 (or the pseudogene TRBV3-2) and J is TRBJ1-2, with TRBD1 matching over 12 bases. The CDR3 runs to 16 residues. V lost 1 base, J lost 2 bases, and 2 bases stayed unmatched. Germline V CDR1 and CDR2: LGHDT, YNNKEL (reference sequence). The CDR3 loop reads CASSQGGTGGNYGYTF. The CDR3 nucleotides read TGTGCCAGCAGCCAAGGGGGGACAGGGGGCAACTATGGCTACACCTTC.

As DNA, the CDR3 is TGCGCCAGCAGCGCACCGGGACAGGCTGTCTACAATGAGCAGTTCTTC. The encoded protein is CASSAPGQAVYNEQFF. The genes are TRBV4-1 and TRBJ2-1; TRBD1 agrees at 8 bases. V lost 5 bases, J lost 3 bases, and 9 bases stayed unmatched. Germline-derived CDR1 and CDR2 are MGHRA and YSYEKL. The CDR3 has 16 amino acids.

This sequence joins TRBV15 and TRBJ2-5; 8 bases map to TRBD1. This CDR3 spans 14 amino acids. Germline loops: CDR1 LNHNV, CDR2 YYDKDF (reference sequence). V gave up 5 bases and J gave up 4 bases; unmatched junction bases: 6. In nucleotides, the CDR3 is TGTGCCACCAGCTCCGACAGGGGACGAGAGACCCAGTACTTC. This codes for CATSSDRGRETQYF.

The CDR3 region has the DNA TGTGCCAGCAGTTCCAGCGGGGGCCCCAACTATGGCTACACCTTC. Its translation: CASSSSGGPNYGYTF. The genes are TRBV7-9 and TRBJ1-2, with D tentatively TRBD1 (6 bases). Trimming stripped 6 bases from V and 2 bases from J, with 16 bases between. The CDR3 runs 15 residues. Germline CDR1 SEHNR, CDR2 FQNEAQ (reference sequence). The variable domain in full, with the rest retrieved from reference TRBV7-9 and TRBJ1-2, is DTGVSQNPRHKITKRGQNVTFRCDPISEHNRLYWYRQTLGQGPEFLTYFQNEAQLEKSRLLSDRFSAERPKGSFSTLEIQRTEQGDSAMYLCASSSSGGPNYGYTFGSGTRLTVV.

The V gene is TRBV6-2 or TRBV6-3, the J gene TRBJ1-6; maybe TRBD1 (6 bases). Germline V gives CDR1 MNHEY, CDR2 SVGEGT. Trimming left V 4 bases short and J 0 bases short, with 19 bases between. The CDR3 spans 19 residues. The CDR3 here is CASSSDGRTASSYNSPLHF. In nucleotides, the CDR3 is TGTGCCAGCAGTTCAGACGGCAGGACAGCGAGCTCCTATAATTCACCCCTCCACTTT.

V and J are TRBV3-1 (or the pseudogene TRBV3-2) and TRBJ1-2; D is uncertain. Trimming removed 0 bases at V and 6 bases at J, with 11 bases between. The CDR3 length is 14 residues. The germline V gene has CDR1 LGHDT and CDR2 YNNKEL (reference sequence). The CDR3 sequence: CASSQDRNGHGYTF. The CDR3 DNA reads as TGTGCCAGCAGCCAAGACAGGAATGGCCATGGCTACACCTTC.